This T cell receptor beta chain was captured by sequencing in a study of T cells in localized non-small cell lung cancer. V gave up 8 bases and J gave up 3 bases, with 14 bases separating them. Germline CDR1 and CDR2: LNHDA and SQIVND (reference sequence). The CDR3 runs 13 residues. Study observations and caveats: Adjacent uninvolved lung tissue had the highest T cell clonality, exceeding tumor.

The table came from immunoSEQ multiplex PCR; TCRdb's copy has only in-frame clones and leaves some out. The sample includes about 61,000 clones, approximately 90% of them seen just once. Of note for this clone: What it recognizes is unknown.

The rearrangement links TRBV19 to TRBJ2-7, with unresolved D. This receptor was obtained from a man aged 35-69 years with stage I squamous cell lung carcinoma. Sequences were derived from peripheral blood, sampled before any cancer treatment. The CDR3 DNA reads as TGTGCCAGTTCGTGGACGGCTGACTACGAGCAGTACTTC. Its translation: CASSWTADYEQYF.